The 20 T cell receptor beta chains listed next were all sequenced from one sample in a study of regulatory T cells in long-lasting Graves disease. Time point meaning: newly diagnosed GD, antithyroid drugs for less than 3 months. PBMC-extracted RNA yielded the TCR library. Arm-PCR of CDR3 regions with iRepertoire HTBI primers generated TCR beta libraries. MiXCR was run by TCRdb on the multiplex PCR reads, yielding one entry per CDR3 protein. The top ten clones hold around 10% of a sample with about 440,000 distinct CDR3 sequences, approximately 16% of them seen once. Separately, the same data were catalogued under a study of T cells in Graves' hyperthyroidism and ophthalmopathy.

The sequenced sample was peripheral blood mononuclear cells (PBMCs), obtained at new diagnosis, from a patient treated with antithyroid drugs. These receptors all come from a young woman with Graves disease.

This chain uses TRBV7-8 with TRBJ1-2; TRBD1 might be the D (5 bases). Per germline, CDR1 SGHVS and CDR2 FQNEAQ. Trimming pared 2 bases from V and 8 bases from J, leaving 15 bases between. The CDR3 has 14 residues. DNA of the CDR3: TGTGCCAGCAGCTTACGGCGCAGGGAGGAAGGCTACACCTTC. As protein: CASSLRRREEGYTF.

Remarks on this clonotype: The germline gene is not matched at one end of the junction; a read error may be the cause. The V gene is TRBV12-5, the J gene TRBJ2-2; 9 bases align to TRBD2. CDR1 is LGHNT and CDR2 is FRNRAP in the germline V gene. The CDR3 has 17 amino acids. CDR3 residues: CASGLGLSGSNTGELLF. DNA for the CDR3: TGTGCTAGTGGTTTGGGACTTAGCGGGAGCAACACCGGGGAGCTGCTTTTT.

CDR3 coding DNA: TGTGCCAGCAGCGGCGGACAGGGAGGGACCCAGTACTTC. Encoded protein: CASSGGQGGTQYF. This chain joins TRBV9 and TRBJ2-1, with 8 bases that match TRBD1. The J call may be in error: the DNA end matches TRBJ2-5 better. The CDR3 is made up of 13 amino acids. Per germline, CDR1 SGDLS and CDR2 YYNGEE.

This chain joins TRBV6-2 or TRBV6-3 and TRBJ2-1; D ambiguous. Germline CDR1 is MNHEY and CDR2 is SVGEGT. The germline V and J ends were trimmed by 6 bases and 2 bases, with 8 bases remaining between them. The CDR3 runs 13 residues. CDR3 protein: CASRRSAYNEQFF. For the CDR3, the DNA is TGTGCCAGCAGGAGGAGTGCCTACAATGAGCAGTTCTTC.

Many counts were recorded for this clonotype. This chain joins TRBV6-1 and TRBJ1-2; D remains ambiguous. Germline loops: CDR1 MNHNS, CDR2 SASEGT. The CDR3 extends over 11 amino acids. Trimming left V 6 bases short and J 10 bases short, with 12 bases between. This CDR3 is CASSPGRPYTF. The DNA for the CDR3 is TGTGCCAGCAGCCCCGGGCGTCCCTACACCTTC.

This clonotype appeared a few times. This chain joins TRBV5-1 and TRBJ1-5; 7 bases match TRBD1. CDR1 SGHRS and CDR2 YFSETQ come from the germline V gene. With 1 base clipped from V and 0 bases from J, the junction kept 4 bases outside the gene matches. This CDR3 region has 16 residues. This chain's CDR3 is CASSLTHRGSNQPQHF. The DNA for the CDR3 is TGCGCCAGCAGCTTGACGCACAGGGGTAGCAATCAGCCCCAGCATTTT.

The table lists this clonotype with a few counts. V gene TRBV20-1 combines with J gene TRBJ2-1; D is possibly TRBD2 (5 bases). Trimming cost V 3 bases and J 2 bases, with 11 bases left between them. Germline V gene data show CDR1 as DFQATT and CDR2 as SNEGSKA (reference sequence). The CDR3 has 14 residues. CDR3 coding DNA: TGCAGTGCTAGTGTGGGAGCTACCTACAATGAGCAGTTCTTC. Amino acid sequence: CSASVGATYNEQFF.

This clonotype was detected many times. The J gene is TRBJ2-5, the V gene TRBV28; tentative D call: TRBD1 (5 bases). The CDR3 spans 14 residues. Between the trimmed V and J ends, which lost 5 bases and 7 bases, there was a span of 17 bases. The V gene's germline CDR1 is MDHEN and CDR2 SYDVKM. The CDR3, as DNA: TGTGCCAGCAGTCCATGGACACAGTCGGCGACCCAGTACTTC. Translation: CASSPWTQSATQYF.

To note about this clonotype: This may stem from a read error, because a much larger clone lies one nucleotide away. This CDR3 reads CSARRDRDYNEQFF. The CDR3 DNA sequence: TGCAGTGCTAGACGGGACAGGGACTACAATGAGCAGTTCTTC. The chain combines TRBV20-1 with TRBJ2-1; 9 bases agree with TRBD1. Unmatched junction bases numbered 2, after V lost 2 bases and J lost 3 bases. This CDR3 spans 14 amino acids. Germline V CDR1 and CDR2: DFQATT, SNEGSKA (reference sequence).

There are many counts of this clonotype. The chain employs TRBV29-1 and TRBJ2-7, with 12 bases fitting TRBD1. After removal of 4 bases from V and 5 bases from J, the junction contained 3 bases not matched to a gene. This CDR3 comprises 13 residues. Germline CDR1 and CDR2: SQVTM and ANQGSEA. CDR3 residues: CSVVGQGAHEQYF. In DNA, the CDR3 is TGCAGCGTTGTGGGACAGGGGGCCCACGAGCAGTACTTC.

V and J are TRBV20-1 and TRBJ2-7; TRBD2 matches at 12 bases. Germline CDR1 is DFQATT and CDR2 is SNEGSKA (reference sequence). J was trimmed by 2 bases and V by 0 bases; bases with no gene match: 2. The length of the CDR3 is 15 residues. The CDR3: CSARDRLAGAYEQYF. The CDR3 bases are TGCAGTGCTAGAGACCGACTAGCGGGAGCCTACGAGCAGTACTTC.

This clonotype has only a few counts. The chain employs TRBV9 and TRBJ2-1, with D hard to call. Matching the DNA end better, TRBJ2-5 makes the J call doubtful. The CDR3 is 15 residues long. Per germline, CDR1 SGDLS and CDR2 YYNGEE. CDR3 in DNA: TGTGCCAGCAGCCCAGAGCCCCGCTTCCAAGAGACCCAGTACTTC. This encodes CASSPEPRFQETQYF.

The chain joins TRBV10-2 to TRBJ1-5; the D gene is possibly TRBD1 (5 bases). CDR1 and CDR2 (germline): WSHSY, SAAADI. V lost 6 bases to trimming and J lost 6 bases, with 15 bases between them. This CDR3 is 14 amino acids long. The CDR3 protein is CASSFGGTTQPQHF. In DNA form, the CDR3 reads TGCGCCAGCAGCTTCGGAGGGACCACTCAGCCCCAGCATTTT.

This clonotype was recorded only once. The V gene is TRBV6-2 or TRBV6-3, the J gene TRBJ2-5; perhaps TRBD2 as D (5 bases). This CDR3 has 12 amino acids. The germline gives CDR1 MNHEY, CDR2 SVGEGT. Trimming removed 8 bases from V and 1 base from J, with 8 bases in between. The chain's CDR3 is CASLGSQETQYF. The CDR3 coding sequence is TGTGCCAGCCTTGGGAGCCAAGAGACCCAGTACTTC.

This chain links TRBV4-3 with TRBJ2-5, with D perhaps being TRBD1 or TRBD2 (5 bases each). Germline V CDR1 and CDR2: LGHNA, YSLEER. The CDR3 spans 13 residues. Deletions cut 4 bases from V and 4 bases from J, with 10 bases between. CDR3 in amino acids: CASSRGEGETQYF. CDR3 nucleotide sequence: TGCGCCAGCAGCCGGGGCGAGGGAGAGACCCAGTACTTC.

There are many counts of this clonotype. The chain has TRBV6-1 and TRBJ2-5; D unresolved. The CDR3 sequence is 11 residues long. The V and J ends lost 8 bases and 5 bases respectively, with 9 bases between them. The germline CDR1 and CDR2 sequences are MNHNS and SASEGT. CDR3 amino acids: CASSAGETQYF. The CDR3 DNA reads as TGTGCCAGCTCGGCTGGGGAGACCCAGTACTTC.

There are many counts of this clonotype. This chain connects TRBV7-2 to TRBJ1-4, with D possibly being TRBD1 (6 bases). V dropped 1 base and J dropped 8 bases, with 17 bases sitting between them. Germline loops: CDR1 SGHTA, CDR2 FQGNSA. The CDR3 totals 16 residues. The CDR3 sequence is CASSLGIGGLGEKLFF. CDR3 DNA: TGTGCCAGCAGCTTAGGGATCGGGGGCTTGGGGGAAAAACTGTTTTTT.

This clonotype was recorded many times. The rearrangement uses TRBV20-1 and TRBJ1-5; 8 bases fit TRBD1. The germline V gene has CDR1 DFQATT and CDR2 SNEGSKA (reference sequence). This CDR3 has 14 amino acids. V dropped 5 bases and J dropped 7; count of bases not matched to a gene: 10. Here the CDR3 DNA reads TGCAGTGCTCGCGGACAGGGTGGATGGCAGCCCCAGCATTTT. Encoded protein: CSARGQGGWQPQHF.

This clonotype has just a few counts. In DNA, the CDR3 is TGTGCCAGCAGTTTGATTTCCGAAAAACTGTTTTTT. This sequence encodes CASSLISEKLFF. This sequence joins TRBV28 and TRBJ1-4; the D is unclear. The V and J ends lost 3 bases and 8 bases respectively, with 7 bases between them. The CDR3 runs 12 residues. Germline V gives CDR1 MDHEN, CDR2 SYDVKM.

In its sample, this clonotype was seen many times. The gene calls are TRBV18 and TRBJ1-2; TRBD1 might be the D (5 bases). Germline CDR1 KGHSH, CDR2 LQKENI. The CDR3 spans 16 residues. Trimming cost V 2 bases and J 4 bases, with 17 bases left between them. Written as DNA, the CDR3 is TGTGCCAGCTCACCAGTGGGGGACCGCGCAGCCTATGGCTACACCTTC. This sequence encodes CASSPVGDRAAYGYTF. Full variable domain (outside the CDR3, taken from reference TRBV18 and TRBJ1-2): NAGVMQNPRHLVRRRGQEARLRCSPMKGHSHVYWYRQLPEEGLKFMVYLQKENIIDESGMPKERFSAEFPKEGPSILRIQQVVRGDSAAYFCASSPVGDRAAYGYTFGSGTRLTVV.